Included here is one T cell receptor (beta chain) sequence, with context. Its target is unknown. This CDR3 region has 11 residues. The germline V gene has CDR1 SGHRS and CDR2 YFSETQ. With V trimmed by 5 bases and J by 6 bases, 2 bases remained unmatched. The data derive from a study of shared clonotypes between healthy human individuals. CD45RO+ cells joined CCR7-negative CD45RA+ TemRA cells to form CD8 memory. Study results and caveats: Among a handful of donors, roughly 5.5% of naive CD4 clonotypes were found in common.

As processed by the authors: Filtering was not the same, since immunoSEQ gave junction-only sequences without quality scores. The protocol was immunoSEQ multiplex PCR, while the TCRdb copy is restricted to in-frame clones and leaves out a portion. V and J calls and clone size are as listed in that table; D and trimming were resolved from the DNA. Of some 320,000 clones listed, around 90% are singletons. The TCR comes from a man aged 18 to 30 in good health. V and J are TRBV5-1 and TRBJ2-7, with TRBD2 matching 7 bases. The sample comprised memory CD8+ T cells sorted from blood. Subset indicated: CD45RO+ cells pooled with CCR7-negative TemRA cells. The CDR3 region is CASRGGSEQYF. In DNA, the CDR3 is TGCGCCAGCAGGGGAGGGAGCGAGCAGTACTTC.